Below, 22 T cell receptor beta chains from the same sample are listed, as sequenced in a study of blood T cell repertoires in COVID-19. Generated by immunoSEQ multiplex PCR, the TCRdb table keeps only in-frame clones and is missing some. The sample includes around 150,000 clones, 84% of them seen just once. The material sequenced was peripheral blood. The source of these receptors is a man aged 25 to 45 with COVID-19, enrolled during active disease.

The V call is TRBV3-1 (or the pseudogene TRBV3-2), the J call TRBJ2-3; 10 bases are a match to TRBD2. Germline CDR1 LGHDT, CDR2 YNNKEL (reference sequence). Trimming removed 4 bases from V and 2 bases from J; junction bases left unmatched: 6. This CDR3 has 16 residues. The CDR3: CASSPSGSYPTDTQYF. In nucleotides, the CDR3 is TGTGCCAGCAGCCCTAGCGGGAGCTACCCCACAGATACGCAGTATTTT.

The chain recombines TRBV28 with TRBJ1-2; D possibly corresponds to TRBD1 (5 bases). The CDR3 runs 13 residues. The V end lost 4 bases, the J end lost 8 bases, and 14 bases lay between the germline ends. Germline V gives CDR1 MDHEN, CDR2 SYDVKM. The CDR3 spells CASSSQGGEGYTF. The CDR3 DNA is TGTGCCAGCAGTTCGCAGGGAGGAGAAGGCTACACCTTC.

The J gene is TRBJ2-1, the V gene TRBV15, with 9 nucleotides matching TRBD2. CDR1 LNHNV and CDR2 YYDKDF come from the germline V gene (reference sequence). V trimming: 5 bases; J trimming: 10 bases; junction bases outside the gene matches: 3. The CDR3 extends over 12 amino acids. The CDR3, as DNA: TGTGCCACCAGCCGAAGCGGGAGGGAGCAGTTCTTC. Amino acids: CATSRSGREQFF. The full variable domain, in which reference TRBV15 and TRBJ2-1 provide the parts outside the CDR3, is DAMVIQNPRYQVTQFGKPVTLSCSQTLNHNVMYWYQQKSSQAPKLLFHYYDKDFNNEADTPDNFQSRRPNTSFCFLDIRSPGLGDTAMYLCATSRSGREQFFGPGTRLTVL.

V usage is TRBV7-9 and J usage is TRBJ2-7; 9 nucleotides line up with TRBD1. Germline CDR1 and CDR2: SEHNR and FQNEAQ (reference sequence). V lost 7 bases, J lost 2 bases, and 6 bases stayed unmatched. CDR3 size: 14 residues. As DNA, the CDR3 is TGTGCCAGCACACGGACAGGGGATACCTACGAGCAGTACTTC. Translation gives CASTRTGDTYEQYF.

The chain joins TRBV10-1 to TRBJ2-5; the D gene is possibly TRBD2 (6 bases). Germline loops: CDR1 WNHNN, CDR2 SYGVQD (reference sequence). The CDR3 loop spans 15 amino acids. V lost 3 bases and J 5 bases, leaving 16 bases between the germline ends. CDR3 sequence: CASSDSGAEGETQYF. CDR3 DNA sequence: TGCGCCAGCAGTGATAGCGGCGCAGAGGGGGAGACCCAGTACTTC.

The chain uses TRBV5-4 and TRBJ2-7; maybe TRBD2 (5 bases). The CDR3 covers 14 residues. V was clipped by 1 base and J by 7 bases, with 15 bases between them. Germline CDR1 reads SGHNT; CDR2 reads YYREEE (reference sequence). The CDR3 loop is CASSLFAGLGEQYF. In DNA, the CDR3 is TGTGCCAGCAGCTTGTTCGCGGGTCTGGGGGAGCAGTACTTC.

The chain employs TRBV28 and TRBJ1-2; no definite D call. In germline, CDR1 is MDHEN, CDR2 SYDVKM. Trimming took 2 bases from V and 0 from J, leaving 7 bases between them. This CDR3 contains 14 residues. The CDR3 DNA is TGTGCCAGCAGTTTAGTGAGGGCTAACTATGGCTACACCTTC. Encoded protein: CASSLVRANYGYTF.

This sequence joins TRBV6-5 and TRBJ2-7; perhaps TRBD1 as D (5 bases). The CDR3 is made up of 14 amino acids. From germline, CDR1 is MNHEY and CDR2 SVGAGI. V was clipped by 6 bases and J by 3 bases, with 15 bases between them. The CDR3 bases are TGTGCCAGCAGGCCACAGGTTAATAGCTACGAGCAGTACTTC. Amino acid sequence: CASRPQVNSYEQYF.

Turning to this clone: Other DNA sequences from this sample encode an identical CDR3 as well. The chain uses TRBV2 and TRBJ2-1, with 13 bases identical to TRBD2. The ends lost 6 bases at V and 3 bases at J; junction bases unmatched: 5. The CDR3 extends over 16 amino acids. From germline, CDR1 is SNHLY and CDR2 FYNNEI. Written as DNA, the CDR3 is TGTGCCAGCAGGGGGGGACTAGCGGGGTACTACAATGAGCAGTTCTTC. It codes for CASRGGLAGYYNEQFF.

The CDR3 here is CASSHSDSLPALHF. The DNA of the CDR3 is TGCGCCAGCAGCCACTCTGACAGTCTCCCGGCCCTCCACTTT. V is TRBV4-1 and J is TRBJ1-6, with D perhaps matching TRBD1 (5 bases). The germline gives CDR1 MGHRA, CDR2 YSYEKL. CDR3 length: 14 residues. The V and J ends lost 3 bases and 14 bases respectively, with 17 bases between them.

This sequence joins TRBV3-1 (or the pseudogene TRBV3-2) and TRBJ1-2; D is unclear. The CDR3 is 12 residues long. The V and J ends lost 7 bases and 6 bases respectively, with 12 bases between them. The germline CDR1 and CDR2 sequences are LGHDT and YNNKEL (reference sequence). CDR3 amino acids: CASTHEGHGYTF. CDR3 in DNA: TGTGCCAGCACCCACGAGGGCCATGGCTACACCTTC.

V gene TRBV18 combines with J gene TRBJ1-2; a possible D gene is TRBD1 (5 bases). The CDR3 is made up of 13 amino acids. Between the trimmed V and J ends, which lost 3 bases and 4 bases, there was a span of 9 bases. CDR1 and CDR2 (germline): KGHSH, LQKENI. CDR3 amino acids: CASSPGLSYGYTF. Written as DNA, the CDR3 is TGTGCCAGCTCACCGGGGCTAAGCTATGGCTACACCTTC.

This clone occurred a few times. The chain is built from TRBV11-1 and TRBJ1-1, with TRBD1 matching 8 bases. The CDR3 runs 11 residues. Losses at the gene ends were 7 bases for V and 10 bases for J; bases not matched to a gene: 5. Germline values: CDR1 SGHAT, CDR2 FQDESV (reference sequence). The CDR3 is CASTSGTGAFF. CDR3 DNA sequence: TGTGCCAGCACATCCGGGACAGGAGCTTTCTTT.

The chain recombines TRBV6-5 with TRBJ2-1; 8 bases line up with TRBD2. The germline gives CDR1 MNHEY, CDR2 SVGAGI. Unmatched junction bases numbered 8, after V lost 1 base and J lost 9 bases. This CDR3 has 15 residues. As DNA, the CDR3 is TGTGCCAGCAGTTACTTTAGCGGGAAGGGGGGTGAGCAGTTCTTC. It is translated as CASSYFSGKGGEQFF.

CDR3 DNA sequence: TGTGCCAGCAGCAGACAGGGGGCGCGGGGGGCGCGCTACGAGCAGTACTTC. It translates to CASSRQGARGARYEQYF. The chain employs TRBV7-3 and TRBJ2-7, with 10 bases that match TRBD1. Losses at the gene ends were 5 bases for V and 3 bases for J; bases not matched to a gene: 13. CDR1 and CDR2 from the germline V gene are SGHTA and FQGTGA. This CDR3 has 17 residues. The full variable domain, its missing parts supplied by reference TRBV7-3 and TRBJ2-7, is GAGVSQTPSNKVTEKGKYVELRCDPISGHTALYWYRQSLGQGPEFLIYFQGTGAADDSGLPNDRFFAVRPEGSVSTLKIQRTERGDSAVYLCASSRQGARGARYEQYFGPGTRLTVT.

The CDR3 loop is CAWTRGYTEAFF. The CDR3 nucleotides are TGTGCCTGGACAAGGGGGTACACTGAAGCTTTCTTT. V usage is TRBV30 and J usage is TRBJ1-1; possible D gene TRBD1, 6 bases. The germline V gene encodes CDR1 GTSNPN and CDR2 SVGIG (reference sequence). V was pared by 4 bases and J by 3 bases, with 9 bases between. The CDR3 has 12 residues.

This chain joins TRBV5-4 and TRBJ2-7; maybe TRBD2 (6 bases). This CDR3 comprises 12 residues. Germline V gene lookup returns CDR1 SGHNT and CDR2 YYREEE (reference sequence). V was trimmed by 5 bases and J by 6 bases, leaving 12 bases between them. DNA of the CDR3: TGTGCCAGCAGTTGGGACTTGGCCGAGCAGTACTTC. It specifies CASSWDLAEQYF.

This chain links TRBV7-6 with TRBJ2-3; possibly TRBD1 for D (6 bases). The V end lost 3 bases, the J end lost 6 bases, and 10 bases lay between the germline ends. The length of the CDR3 is 13 residues. CDR1 and CDR2 (germline): SGHVS, FNYEAQ. DNA of the CDR3: TGTGCCAGCAGCTTCAGGGGTGATGATACGCAGTATTTT. Translating gives CASSFRGDDTQYF.

The V call is TRBV20-1, the J call TRBJ1-2; D is unclear. The CDR3 extends over 11 amino acids. CDR1 and CDR2 (germline): DFQATT, SNEGSKA (reference sequence). V dropped 6 bases and J dropped 5 bases, with 10 bases sitting between them. In nucleotides, the CDR3 is TGCAGTGCGTCTCGAGATTATGGCTACACCTTC. Its translation: CSASRDYGYTF.

The rearrangement links TRBV6-4 to TRBJ2-2; 8 bases agree with TRBD2. There are 15 residues in the CDR3. CDR1 MRHNA and CDR2 SNTAGT come from the germline V gene. With 3 bases clipped from V and 4 bases from J, the junction kept 4 bases outside the gene matches. CDR3 residues: CASSEESGSTGELFF. The CDR3 DNA reads TGTGCCAGCAGTGAGGAGAGCGGGAGCACCGGGGAGCTGTTTTTT.

This chain uses TRBV30 with TRBJ2-7, with 8 nucleotides matching TRBD1. Germline V CDR1 and CDR2: GTSNPN, SVGIG (reference sequence). The CDR3 runs to 14 residues. V lost 3 bases and J lost 1; bases outside the gene matches: 5. This CDR3 is CAWSQDRVSYEQYF. CDR3 DNA sequence: TGTGCCTGGAGCCAGGACAGGGTATCCTACGAGCAGTACTTC.

Worth noting for this clone: The same CDR3 arises from other DNA sequences in this sample as well. The rearrangement uses TRBV7-2 and TRBJ1-6; TRBD1 matches at 8 bases. V was clipped by 1 base and J by 9 bases; unmatched bases: 5. The V gene's germline CDR1 is SGHTA and CDR2 FQGNSA. The CDR3 has 15 residues. The CDR3 loop reads CASSLGGQVGSPLHF. CDR3 DNA: TGTGCCAGCAGCTTAGGGGGACAGGTCGGTTCACCCCTCCACTTT.